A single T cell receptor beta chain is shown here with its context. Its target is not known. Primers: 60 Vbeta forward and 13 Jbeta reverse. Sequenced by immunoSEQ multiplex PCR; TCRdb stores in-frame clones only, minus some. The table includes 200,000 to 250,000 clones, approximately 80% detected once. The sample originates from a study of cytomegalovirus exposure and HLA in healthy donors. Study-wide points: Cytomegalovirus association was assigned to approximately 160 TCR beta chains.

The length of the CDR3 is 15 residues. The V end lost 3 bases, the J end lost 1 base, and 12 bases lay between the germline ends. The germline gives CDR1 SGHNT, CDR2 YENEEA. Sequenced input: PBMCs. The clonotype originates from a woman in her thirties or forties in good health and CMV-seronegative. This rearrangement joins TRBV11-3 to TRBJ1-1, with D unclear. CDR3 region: CASSLYGRGNTEAFF. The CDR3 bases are TGTGCCAGCAGCTTGTATGGGCGGGGGAACACTGAAGCTTTCTTT.